Detailed here is one T cell receptor beta chain. CDR1 and CDR2 from the germline V gene are LNHDA and SQIVND (reference sequence). The CDR3 has 17 residues. Trimming removed 9 bases from V and 0 bases from J; junction bases left unmatched: 16. As originally analysed: The authors estimated nucleated cell counts from reference gene primer amplification. This table comes from immunoSEQ multiplex PCR, and its TCRdb copy is limited to in-frame clones, with some not included. V, J and clone size are taken as reported in that table, and D and trimming were inferred from the DNA itself. In the table there are some 45,000 clones, over 70% of which are singletons. The source of the sample is a study of blood T cell repertoires in COVID-19. Overall study: Researchers got acute and convalescent COVID-19 samples from the United States, Italy and Spain. The cDNA or gDNA used as material had been derived from T cells, B-cell-depleted T cells, or PBMCs.

This chain joins TRBV19 and TRBJ1-1; 7 nucleotides line up with TRBD1. The receptor was isolated from a man in his 70s with acute or convalescent COVID-19. Sample: peripheral blood. The CDR3 bases are TGTGCCAGCCCTCGAGGACAGGCCCGAATATTGAACACTGAAGCTTTCTTT. This translates into CASPRGQARILNTEAFF. Full variable domain (rest looked up from reference TRBV19 and TRBJ1-1): DGGITQSPKYLFRKEGQNVTLSCEQNLNHDAMYWYRQDPGQGLRLIYYSQIVNDFQKGDIAEGYSVSREKKESFPLTVTSAQKNPTAFYLCASPRGQARILNTEAFFGQGTRLTVV.